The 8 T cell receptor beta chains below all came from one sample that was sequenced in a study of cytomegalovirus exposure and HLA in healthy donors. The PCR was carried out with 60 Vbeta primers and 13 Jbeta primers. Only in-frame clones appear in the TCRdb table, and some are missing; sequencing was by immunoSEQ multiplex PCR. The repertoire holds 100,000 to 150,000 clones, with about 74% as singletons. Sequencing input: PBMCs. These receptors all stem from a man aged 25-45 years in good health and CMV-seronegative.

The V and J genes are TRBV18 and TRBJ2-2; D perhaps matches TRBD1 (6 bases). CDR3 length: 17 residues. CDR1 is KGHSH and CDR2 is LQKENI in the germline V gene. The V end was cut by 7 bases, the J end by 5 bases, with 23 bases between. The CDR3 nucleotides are TGTGCCAGCTACATTCCCCGAGGGGGATCGGCAACCGGGGAGCTGTTTTTT. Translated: CASYIPRGGSATGELFF.

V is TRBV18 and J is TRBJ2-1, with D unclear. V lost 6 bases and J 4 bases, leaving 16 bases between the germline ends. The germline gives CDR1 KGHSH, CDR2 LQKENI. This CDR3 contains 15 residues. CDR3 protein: CASSHGPDEYNEQFF. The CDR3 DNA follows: TGTGCCAGCTCCCATGGGCCCGATGAATACAATGAGCAGTTCTTC.

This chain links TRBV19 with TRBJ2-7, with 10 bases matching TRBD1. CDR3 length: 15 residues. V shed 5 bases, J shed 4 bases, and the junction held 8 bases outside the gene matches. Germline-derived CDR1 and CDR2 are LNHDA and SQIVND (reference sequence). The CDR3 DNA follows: TGTGCCAGTAGTTCCTCAGGGACAGGGGTTTACGAGCAGTACTTC. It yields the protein CASSSSGTGVYEQYF.

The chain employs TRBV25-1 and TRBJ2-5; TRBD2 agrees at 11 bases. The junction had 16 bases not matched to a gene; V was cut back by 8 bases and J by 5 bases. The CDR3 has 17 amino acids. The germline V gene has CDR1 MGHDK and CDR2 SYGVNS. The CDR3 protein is CASAIAGGPIGYETQYF. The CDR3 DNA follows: TGTGCCAGCGCAATAGCGGGAGGGCCGATAGGTTACGAGACCCAGTACTTC.

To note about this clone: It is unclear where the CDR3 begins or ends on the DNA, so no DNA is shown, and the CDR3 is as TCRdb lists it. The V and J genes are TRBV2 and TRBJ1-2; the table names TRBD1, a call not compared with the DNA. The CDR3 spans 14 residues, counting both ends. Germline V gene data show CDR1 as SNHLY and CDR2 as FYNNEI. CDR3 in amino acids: CASSSSQGNYGYTF.

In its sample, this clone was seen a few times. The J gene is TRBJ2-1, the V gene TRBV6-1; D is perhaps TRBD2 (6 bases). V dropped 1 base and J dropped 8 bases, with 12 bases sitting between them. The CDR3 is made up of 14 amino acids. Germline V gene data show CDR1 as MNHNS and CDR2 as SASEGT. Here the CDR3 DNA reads TGTGCCAGCAGTGAAGAAGGAGGGGTCGATGAGCAGTTCTTC. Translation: CASSEEGGVDEQFF.

The chain's CDR3 is CASNTQGRQETQYF. Written as DNA, the CDR3 is TGCGCCAGCAACACCCAGGGTAGACAAGAGACCCAGTACTTC. The V gene is TRBV5-1, the J gene TRBJ2-5, with D possibly matching TRBD1 (5 bases). V lost 6 bases and J 2 bases, leaving 14 bases between the germline ends. Germline lookup yields CDR1 SGHRS and CDR2 YFSETQ. This CDR3 has 14 amino acids.

The CDR3, as DNA: TGTGCCAGCAGCTTAGCGGGGCGGACACCTTACTTCGAGCAGTACTTC. Protein product: CASSLAGRTPYFEQYF. This chain joins TRBV7-8 and TRBJ2-7; the D gene is possibly TRBD1 (5 bases). With 0 bases removed from V and 6 bases from J, the gap between germline ends came to 18 bases. CDR3 length equals 16 residues. Germline V gene sequence: CDR1 SGHVS, CDR2 FQNEAQ.